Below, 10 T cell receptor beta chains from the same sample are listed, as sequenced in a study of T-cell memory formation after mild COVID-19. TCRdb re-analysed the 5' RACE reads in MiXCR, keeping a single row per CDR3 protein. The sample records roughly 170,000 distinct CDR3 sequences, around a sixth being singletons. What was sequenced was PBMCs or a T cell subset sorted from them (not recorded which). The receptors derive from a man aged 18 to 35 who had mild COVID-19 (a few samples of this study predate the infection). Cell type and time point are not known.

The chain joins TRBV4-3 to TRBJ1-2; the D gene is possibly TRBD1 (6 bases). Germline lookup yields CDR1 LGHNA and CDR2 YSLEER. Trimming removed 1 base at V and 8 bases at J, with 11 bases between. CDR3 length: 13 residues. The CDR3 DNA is TGCGCCAGCAGCCAAGTCGCAGGGGAGGGCTACACCTTC. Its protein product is CASSQVAGEGYTF.

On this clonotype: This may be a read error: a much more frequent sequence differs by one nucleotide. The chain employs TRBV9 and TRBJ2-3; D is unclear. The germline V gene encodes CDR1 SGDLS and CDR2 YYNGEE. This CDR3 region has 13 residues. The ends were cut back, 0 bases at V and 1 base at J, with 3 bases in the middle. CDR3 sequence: CASSVAGTDTQYF. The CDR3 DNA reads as TGTGCCAGCAGCGTAGCGGGCACAGATACGCAGTATTTT. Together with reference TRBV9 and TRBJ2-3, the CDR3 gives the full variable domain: DSGVTQTPKHLITATGQRVTLRCSPRSGDLSVYWYQQSLDQGLQFLIQYYNGEERAKGNILERFSAQQFPDLHSELNLSSLELGDSALYFCASSVAGTDTQYFGPGTRLTVL.

The CDR3 protein is CASSPGQGGTYNEQFF. CDR3 coding DNA: TGTGCCAGCTCACCTGGACAGGGAGGCACCTACAATGAGCAGTTCTTC. This chain links TRBV18 with TRBJ2-1, with TRBD1 matching 8 bases. With V trimmed by 3 bases and J by 2 bases, 6 bases remained unmatched. The CDR3 spans 16 residues. Germline CDR1 and CDR2: KGHSH and LQKENI.

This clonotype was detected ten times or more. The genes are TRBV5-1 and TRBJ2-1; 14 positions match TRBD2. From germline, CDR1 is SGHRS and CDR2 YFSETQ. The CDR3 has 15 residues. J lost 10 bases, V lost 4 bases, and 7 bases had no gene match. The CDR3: CASSQGLAGEGEQFF. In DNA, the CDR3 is TGCGCCAGCAGCCAGGGACTAGCGGGGGAGGGGGAGCAGTTCTTC.

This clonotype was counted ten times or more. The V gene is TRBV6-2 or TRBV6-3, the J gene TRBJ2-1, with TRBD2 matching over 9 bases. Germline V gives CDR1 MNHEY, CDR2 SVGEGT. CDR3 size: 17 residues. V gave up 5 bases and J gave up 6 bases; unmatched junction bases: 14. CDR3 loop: CASSNPRGGRRSNEQFF. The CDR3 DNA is TGTGCCAGCAGTAACCCGCGGGGGGGCCGGCGGAGCAATGAGCAGTTCTTC.

The CDR3 reads CASSFSSGSTDTQYF. CDR3 in DNA: TGTGCCAGCAGCTTTTCTAGCGGGAGCACAGATACGCAGTATTTT. The V call is TRBV11-2, the J call TRBJ2-3, with 8 positions matching TRBD2. The CDR3 is made up of 15 amino acids. Per germline, CDR1 SGHAT and CDR2 FQNNGV. V gave up 3 bases and J gave up 0 bases; unmatched junction bases: 2.

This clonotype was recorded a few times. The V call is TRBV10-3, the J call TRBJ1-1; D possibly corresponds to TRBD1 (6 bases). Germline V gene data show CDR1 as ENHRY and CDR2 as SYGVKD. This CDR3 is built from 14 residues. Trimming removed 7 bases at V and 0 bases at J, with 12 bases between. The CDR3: CAITPGQMNTEAFF. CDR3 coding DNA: TGTGCCATCACCCCTGGACAGATGAACACTGAAGCTTTCTTT.

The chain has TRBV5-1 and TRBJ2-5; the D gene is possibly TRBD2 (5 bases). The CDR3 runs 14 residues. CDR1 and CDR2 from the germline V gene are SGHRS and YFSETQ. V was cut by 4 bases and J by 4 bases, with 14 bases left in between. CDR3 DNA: TGCGCCAGCAGCCCCCGGTCGGGGATAGAGACCCAGTACTTC. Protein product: CASSPRSGIETQYF.

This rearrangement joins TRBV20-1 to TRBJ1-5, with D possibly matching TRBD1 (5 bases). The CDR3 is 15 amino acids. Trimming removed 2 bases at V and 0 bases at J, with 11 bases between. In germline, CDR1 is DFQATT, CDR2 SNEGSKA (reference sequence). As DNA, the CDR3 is TGCAGTGCTAGACGAAGGGGCTTTAGCAATCAGCCCCAGCATTTT. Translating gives CSARRRGFSNQPQHF.

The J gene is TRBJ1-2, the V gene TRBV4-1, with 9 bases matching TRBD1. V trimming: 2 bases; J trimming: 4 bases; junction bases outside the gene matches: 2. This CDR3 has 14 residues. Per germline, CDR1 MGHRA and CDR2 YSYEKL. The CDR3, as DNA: TGCGCCAGCAGCCAACCGGGACAGGGCTATGGCTACACCTTC. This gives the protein CASSQPGQGYGYTF.